Below, 8 T cell receptor beta chains from the same sample are listed, as sequenced in a study of T cells in tumors and immune-related adverse events. Data came from immunoSEQ multiplex PCR; TCRdb stores just in-frame clones and leaves some out. The profile covers about 22,000 clones, with under 95% appearing a single time and 1.2% to 1.5% taken by the ten largest. The sample in question was lymph node tissue, obtained from a patient treated with anti-PD-1 therapy. All receptors come from a female donor with metastatic renal cell carcinoma.

J is TRBJ2-2 and V is TRBV19, with 7 nucleotides matching TRBD1. This CDR3 spans 17 amino acids. Losses at the gene ends were 3 bases for V and 1 base for J; bases not matched to a gene: 8. Germline assignment: CDR1 LNHDA and CDR2 SQIVND (reference sequence). The CDR3 region is CASSMPTGERNTGELFF. DNA of the CDR3: TGTGCCAGTAGTATGCCAACAGGGGAAAGGAACACCGGGGAGCTGTTTTTT.

The J gene is TRBJ2-3, the V gene TRBV21-1; the table's TRBD2 call for D was not verified on the DNA. TRBV21-1 is described as a pseudogene. The CDR3 is made up of 15 amino acids. The CDR3 DNA reads as TGTGCCAGCAGCAAAGCGCGCGCCGGTAAAGATACGCAGTATTTT. Encoded protein: CASSKARAGKDTQYF.

CDR3 DNA sequence: TGTGCCTGGAAGGGAACTAGCTCCTACACCGGGGAGCTGTTTTTT. It yields the protein CAWKGTSSYTGELFF. V is TRBV30 and J is TRBJ2-2; D may be TRBD2 (6 bases). Trimming cost V 4 bases and J 3 bases, with 15 bases left between them. Germline CDR1 and CDR2: GTSNPN and SVGIG (reference sequence). The CDR3 sequence is 15 residues long.

The count of this clone is one. The CDR3 DNA reads as TGTGCCAGCAGTGGATATGGGGGGAGGCAAGAGACCCAGTACTTC. Translated, it gives CASSGYGGRQETQYF. J is TRBJ2-5 and V is TRBV6-5; D is perhaps TRBD2 (6 bases). Germline-derived CDR1 and CDR2 are MNHEY and SVGAGI. The CDR3 totals 15 residues. Trimming left V 5 bases short and J 2 bases short, with 15 bases between.

This clone was picked up a small number of times. The genes are TRBV28 and TRBJ1-2; 7 nucleotides line up with TRBD1. Germline CDR1 is MDHEN and CDR2 is SYDVKM. Trimming at V came to 0 bases and at J to 5 bases, leaving 6 bases not matched to a gene. This CDR3 is built from 15 residues. The CDR3 nucleotides are TGTGCCAGCAGTTTATGGTGGGGGACAGCGTATGGCTACACCTTC. Amino acid sequence: CASSLWWGTAYGYTF.

The J gene is TRBJ1-3, the V gene TRBV27; no clear D. The CDR3 covers 14 residues. CDR1 MNHEY and CDR2 SMNVEV come from the germline V gene (reference sequence). Trimming took off 6 bases at V and 0 bases at J, with 9 bases between the two ends. The CDR3 DNA reads as TGTGCCAGCAGCCAGCTGAGCTCTGGAAACACCATATATTTT. Residues: CASSQLSSGNTIYF.

V and J are TRBV28 and TRBJ2-7, with no clear D. Trimming took off 2 bases at V and 9 bases at J, with 14 bases between the two ends. Germline V gene data show CDR1 as MDHEN and CDR2 as SYDVKM. The CDR3 is 13 amino acids. CDR3 bases: TGTGCCAGCAGTTTACAGGCCCCTCCTGGGCAGTACTTC. This gives the protein CASSLQAPPGQYF. Using reference TRBV28 and TRBJ2-7 for the parts outside the CDR3, the full variable domain is DVKVTQSSRYLVKRTGEKVFLECVQDMDHENMFWYRQDPGLGLRLIYFSYDVKMKEKGDIPEGYSVSREKKERFSLILESASTNQTSMYLCASSLQAPPGQYFGPGTRLTVT.

This chain joins TRBV12-5 and TRBJ1-3; possibly TRBD1 for D (6 bases). Germline lookup yields CDR1 LGHNT and CDR2 FRNRAP. V was clipped by 8 bases and J by 0 bases, with 8 bases between them. The length of the CDR3 is 13 residues. The CDR3 DNA sequence: TGTGCTAGTCGGGGGCTCTCTGGAAACACCATATATTTT. Protein sequence: CASRGLSGNTIYF.